Sequencing of this T cell receptor beta chain was carried out in a study of cytomegalovirus exposure and HLA in healthy donors. Study-wide context: Genetic ancestry analysis placed over 65% of the 400 or so donors that were genotyped in the Caucasian-associated cluster.

Concerning this clone: Its antigen is unknown.

PCR was performed using 60 Vbeta and 13 Jbeta primers. Only in-frame clones appear in the TCRdb table, and some are missing; sequencing was by immunoSEQ multiplex PCR. Among about 99,000 clones listed, about 79% were seen once. General observations from the study: A later analysis reportedly found fewer N-insertions in an Asian-associated ancestry cluster than the roughly 670-donor mean.

This TCR was recovered from a man between 60 and 75 years old in good health and CMV-seropositive. The sequencing input was PBMCs.

As DNA, the CDR3 is TGCGCCAGCAGGGACCTCTGGACAGGGATGATAAACGAGCAGTACTTC. Translating gives CASRDLWTGMINEQYF. This chain joins TRBV10-2 and TRBJ2-7; 8 bases match TRBD1. The germline gives CDR1 WSHSY, CDR2 SAAADI. This CDR3 region has 16 residues. V dropped 6 bases and J dropped 5; count of bases not matched to a gene: 15.